What follows is one T cell receptor beta chain and its context. Its antigen specificity is not known. No much larger clone is present one base from it, and per-base qualities are unavailable. The data are from a study of T cell repertoires in MIS-A myocarditis (dated 2022 in TCRdb). The QIAamp DNA FFPE kit was used to extract genomic DNA from formalin-fixed paraffin-embedded autopsy tissue. TCRbeta CDR3 regions were amplified by the immunoSEQ bias-controlled multiplex PCR and were subjected to high-throughput sequencing. As for the original processing: The immunoSEQ vendor pipeline collapsed and filtered the CDR3 sequences so that the abundance and frequency of each unique TCRbeta CDR3 could be quantified. CD-HIT clustered dominant CDR3 amino acid sequences with SARS-CoV-2-specific ImmuneCODE TCRbeta sequences at a 90% global sequence identity threshold. A clone was classed as hyperexpanded at a frequency of 0.1 to 1 and as large at a frequency of 0.01 to 0.1. CDR3 amino acid sequences and V and J gene assignments of dominant clones were confirmed with MiXCR. The R stringdist package was used to compute Levenshtein distances between the patient clonotypes and the ImmuneCODE hits. The source is immuneACCESS, and TCRdb retained only in-frame sequences with V and J called. Part of the clones is not carried over; for the studies checked, unresolved V genes explain less than half of this, and the remainder is unexplained. V, J and clone size derive from that table, while D and trimming were established from the DNA sequence. Here the sample has approximately 7,200 clones; approximately 81% occur a single time. The ten largest clones capture roughly a fifth of the sample.

The CDR3 covers 17 residues, taking in both the cysteine and the phenylalanine. Kept here is only the CDR3 DNA, which spans 51 bases and is read in frame from base 1. V lost 4 bases and J lost 5 bases, and the count of bases not matched to a germline gene is 10. CDR1 and CDR2 are read off the germline V gene (reference sequence) as SEHNR and FQNEAQ. The sequenced sample was right inferior lung lobe tissue obtained at autopsy. This receptor was obtained from a man aged 18 to 35 with fulminant myocarditis from multisystem inflammatory syndrome in adults (MIS-A) after COVID-19. The rearranged segments are TRBV7-9 and TRBJ2-7, and 14 junctional nucleotides match TRBD2. The DNA sequence is given as TGTGCCAGCAGCTCCTTGTTGGGACTAGCGGGGGCCAACGAGCAGTACTTC. It specifies CASSSLLGLAGANEQYF.